Presented here are 10 T cell receptor beta chains from one specimen sequenced in a study of OX40 agonist ivuxolimab in advanced cancers. Clones were read by immunoSEQ multiplex PCR, and TCRdb kept only the in-frame ones, dropping some. Of 58,000 or so clones in the sample, roughly 89% are singletons; the top ten hold about 12%. This specimen consisted of CD4+ or CD8+ T cells sorted from blood, obtained in a trial of the OX40 agonist ivuxolimab. The receptors originated from an adult with an advanced solid tumor such as melanoma, head and neck, liver or kidney cancer.

The V gene is TRBV27, the J gene TRBJ2-7; 9 bases match TRBD2. V gave up 6 bases and J gave up 4 bases; unmatched junction bases: 10. The CDR3 loop spans 15 amino acids. Germline values: CDR1 MNHEY, CDR2 SMNVEV (reference sequence). In DNA form, the CDR3 reads TGTGCCAGCAGATCCGATAGCGGGAGTAGGTACGAGCAGTACTTC. This encodes CASRSDSGSRYEQYF.

This clone was counted once. The chain couples TRBV5-1 to TRBJ2-1; 7 bases are shared with TRBD2. The CDR3 has 13 residues. Germline V gene lookup returns CDR1 SGHRS and CDR2 YFSETQ. Trimming at V came to 2 bases and at J to 8 bases, leaving 4 bases not matched to a gene. CDR3: CASSFAGVDEQFF. The CDR3 region has the DNA TGCGCCAGCAGCTTCGCGGGAGTGGATGAGCAGTTCTTC. Looking up the rest from reference TRBV5-1 and TRBJ2-1 gives the full variable domain: KAGVTQTPRYLIKTRGQQVTLSCSPISGHRSVSWYQQTPGQGLQFLFEYFSETQRNKGNFPGRFSGRQFSNSRSEMNVSTLELGDSALYLCASSFAGVDEQFFGPGTRLTVL.

This chain joins TRBV6-1 and TRBJ2-7, with 14 bases aligning to TRBD2. The CDR3 has 14 residues. Germline CDR1 is MNHNS and CDR2 is SASEGT. V was clipped by 2 bases and J by 10 bases; unmatched bases: 4. CDR3 in amino acids: CASSETGLAGDQYF. In nucleotides, the CDR3 is TGTGCCAGCAGTGAAACGGGACTAGCGGGAGATCAGTACTTC.

The V gene is TRBV9, the J gene TRBJ2-7; D is possibly TRBD2 (5 bases). CDR3 length: 15 residues. The V end was cut by 4 bases, the J end by 7 bases, with 21 bases between. CDR1 SGDLS and CDR2 YYNGEE come from the germline V gene. CDR3 sequence: CASSPNSADAGEQYF. The CDR3 coding sequence is TGTGCCAGCAGCCCCAATAGCGCTGACGCCGGGGAGCAGTACTTC. Looking up the rest from reference TRBV9 and TRBJ2-7 gives the full variable domain: DSGVTQTPKHLITATGQRVTLRCSPRSGDLSVYWYQQSLDQGLQFLIQYYNGEERAKGNILERFSAQQFPDLHSELNLSSLELGDSALYFCASSPNSADAGEQYFGPGTRLTVT.

The chain's CDR3 is CASSLLPGSFF. DNA of the CDR3: TGTGCCAGCAGCTTATTGCCCGGGTCCTTCTTC. This chain connects TRBV7-9 to TRBJ2-1; D is uncertain. The CDR3 has 11 residues. V lost 2 bases, J lost 16 bases, and 12 bases lay in between. Germline V gene data show CDR1 as SEHNR and CDR2 as FQNEAQ (reference sequence).

This chain connects TRBV7-9 to TRBJ2-7; TRBD1 matches 7 bases. Unmatched junction bases numbered 2, after V lost 5 bases and J lost 4 bases. The germline gives CDR1 SEHNR, CDR2 FQNEAQ (reference sequence). CDR3 length: 12 amino acids. The CDR3 bases are TGTGCCAGCAGCCGACAGGGATACGAGCAGTACTTC. Protein product: CASSRQGYEQYF.

This clone was seen more than once but under ten times. This chain connects TRBV9 to TRBJ1-6, with D unresolved. CDR1 is SGDLS and CDR2 is YYNGEE in the germline V gene. The CDR3 runs to 16 residues. V lost 3 bases and J 7 bases, leaving 17 bases between the germline ends. The CDR3 DNA sequence: TGTGCCAGCAGCGCCCGCCGGTCGGACGCCAATTCACCCCTCCACTTT. This encodes CASSARRSDANSPLHF.

A single count supports this clone. This sequence joins TRBV7-2 and TRBJ2-3, with D unclear. Per the germline V gene, CDR1 is SGHTA and CDR2 is FQGNSA. V was clipped by 3 bases and J by 2 bases, with 15 bases between them. This CDR3 has 16 residues. The CDR3 sequence is CASSFNEDHFTDTQYF. The CDR3, as DNA: TGTGCCAGCAGCTTTAACGAGGACCACTTCACAGATACGCAGTATTTT.

The rearrangement joins TRBV4-1 to TRBJ2-1, with D possibly being TRBD2 (5 bases). Per the germline V gene, CDR1 is MGHRA and CDR2 is YSYEKL. The CDR3 contains 18 residues. With 0 bases removed from V and 5 bases from J, the gap between germline ends came to 20 bases. The CDR3, as DNA: TGCGCCAGCAGCCAAGATCATCGGTTACTCTCGGGGAACAATGAGCAGTTCTTC. Translated: CASSQDHRLLSGNNEQFF.

A word on this clone: A clone one base away is much larger, so this may be a read error. The chain joins TRBV7-2 to TRBJ1-2; D might be TRBD1 (5 bases). The CDR3 contains 11 residues. V dropped 8 bases and J dropped 12 bases, with 16 bases sitting between them. Germline loops: CDR1 SGHTA, CDR2 FQGNSA. In DNA, the CDR3 is TGTGCCAGCTCCCTGGGGCTCGGCCACACCTTC. It yields the protein CASSLGLGHTF.